This T cell receptor (beta chain) originates from a study of shared clonotypes between healthy human individuals. TCRdb's copy holds only in-frame clones and misses some; the assay was immunoSEQ multiplex PCR. The sample consists of 640,000 or so clones, 60% to 80% of them appearing once. A word on this clone: The sample holds other DNA sequences that translate to the same CDR3.

CDR1 is SGHRS and CDR2 is YFSETQ in the germline V gene. Trimming cost V 1 base and J 3 bases; bases outside gene matches: 2. The CDR3 totals 15 residues. The sequencing sample was made of memory CD4+ T cells sorted from blood. As to subset: CD45RA-negative fraction. The clonotype originates from a woman aged 25 to 39 in good health. The rearrangement links TRBV5-1 to TRBJ2-2; 8 nucleotides match TRBD1. The CDR3 DNA is TGCGCCAGCAGCTTGCAGGGGGCGGACACCGGGGAGCTGTTTTTT. Translated: CASSLQGADTGELFF.